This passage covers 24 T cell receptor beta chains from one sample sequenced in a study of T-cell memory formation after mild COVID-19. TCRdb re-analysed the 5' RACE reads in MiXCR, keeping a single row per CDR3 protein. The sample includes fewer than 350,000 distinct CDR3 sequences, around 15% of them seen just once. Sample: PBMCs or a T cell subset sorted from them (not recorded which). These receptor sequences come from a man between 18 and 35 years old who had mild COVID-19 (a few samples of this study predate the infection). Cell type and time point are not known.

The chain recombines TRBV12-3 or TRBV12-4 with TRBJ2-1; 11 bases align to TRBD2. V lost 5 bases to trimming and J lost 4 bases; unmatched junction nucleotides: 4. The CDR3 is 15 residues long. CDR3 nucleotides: TGTGCCAGCAGTCCTAGCGGGGGGCGGTACAATGAGCAGTTCTTC. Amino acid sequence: CASSPSGGRYNEQFF.

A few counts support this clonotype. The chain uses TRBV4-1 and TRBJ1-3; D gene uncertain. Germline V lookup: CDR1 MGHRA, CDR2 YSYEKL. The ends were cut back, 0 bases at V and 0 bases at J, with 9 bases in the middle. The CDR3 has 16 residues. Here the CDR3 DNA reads TGCGCCAGCAGCCAAGATTACCTTTACTCTGGAAACACCATATATTTT. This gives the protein CASSQDYLYSGNTIYF.

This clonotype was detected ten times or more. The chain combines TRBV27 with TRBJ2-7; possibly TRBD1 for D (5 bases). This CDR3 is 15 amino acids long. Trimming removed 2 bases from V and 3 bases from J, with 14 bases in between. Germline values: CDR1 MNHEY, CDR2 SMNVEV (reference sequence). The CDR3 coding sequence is TGTGCCAGCAGTTTAGGACCCACAGGCTACTACGAGCAGTACTTC. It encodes CASSLGPTGYYEQYF.

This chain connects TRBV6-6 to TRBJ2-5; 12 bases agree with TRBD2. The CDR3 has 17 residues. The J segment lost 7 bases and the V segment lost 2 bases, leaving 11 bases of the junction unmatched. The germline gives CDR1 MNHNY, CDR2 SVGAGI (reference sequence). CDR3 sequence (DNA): TGTGCCAGCAGTTACGCCCGACTAGCGGGGGATATAGGGACCCAGTACTTC. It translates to CASSYARLAGDIGTQYF.

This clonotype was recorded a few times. In DNA form, the CDR3 reads TGTGCCAGCACCCCACCGGGCGGGGGGGACATTCAGTACTTC. It yields the protein CASTPPGGGDIQYF. The J gene is TRBJ2-4, the V gene TRBV6-5; 9 bases are shared with TRBD2. Germline trimming cut 7 bases from V and 8 bases from J; bases unmatched to any gene: 9. This CDR3 region has 14 residues. Germline V gene data show CDR1 as MNHEY and CDR2 as SVGAGI.

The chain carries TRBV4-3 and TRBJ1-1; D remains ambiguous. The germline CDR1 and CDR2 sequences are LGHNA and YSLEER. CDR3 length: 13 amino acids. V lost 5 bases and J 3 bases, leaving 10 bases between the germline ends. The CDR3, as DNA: TGCGCCAGCAGCAATGGAGTGGACACTGAAGCTTTCTTT. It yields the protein CASSNGVDTEAFF.

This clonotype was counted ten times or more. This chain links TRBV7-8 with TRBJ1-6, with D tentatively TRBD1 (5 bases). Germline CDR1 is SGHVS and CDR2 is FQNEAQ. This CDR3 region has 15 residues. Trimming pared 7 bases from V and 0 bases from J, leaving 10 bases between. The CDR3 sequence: CASISGSSYNSPLHF. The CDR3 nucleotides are TGTGCCAGCATCTCAGGGAGCTCCTATAATTCACCCCTCCACTTT.

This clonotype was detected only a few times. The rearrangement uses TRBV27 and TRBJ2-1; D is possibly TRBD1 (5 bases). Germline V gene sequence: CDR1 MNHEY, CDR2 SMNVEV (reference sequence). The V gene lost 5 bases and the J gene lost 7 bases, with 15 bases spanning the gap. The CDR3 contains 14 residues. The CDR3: CASSEWKNRNEQFF. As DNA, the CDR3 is TGTGCCAGCAGTGAATGGAAGAACAGGAATGAGCAGTTCTTC.

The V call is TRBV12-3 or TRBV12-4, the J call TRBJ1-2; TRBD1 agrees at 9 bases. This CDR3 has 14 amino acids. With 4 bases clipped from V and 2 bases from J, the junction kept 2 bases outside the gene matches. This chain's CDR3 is CASSWTGVNYGYTF. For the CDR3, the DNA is TGTGCCAGCAGTTGGACAGGGGTGAACTATGGCTACACCTTC.

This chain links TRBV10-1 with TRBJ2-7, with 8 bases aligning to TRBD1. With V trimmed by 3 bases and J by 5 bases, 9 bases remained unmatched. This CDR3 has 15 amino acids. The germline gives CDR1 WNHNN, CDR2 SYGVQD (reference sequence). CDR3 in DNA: TGCGCCAGCAGTGATACAGCAGGGGGCCTCAACGAGCAGTACTTC. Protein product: CASSDTAGGLNEQYF.

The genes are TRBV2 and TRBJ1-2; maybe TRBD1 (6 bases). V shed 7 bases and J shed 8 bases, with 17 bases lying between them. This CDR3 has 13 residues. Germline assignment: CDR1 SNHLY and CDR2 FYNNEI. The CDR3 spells CASTREGETGYTF. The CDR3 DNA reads TGTGCCAGCACTCGAGAGGGGGAGACCGGCTACACCTTC.

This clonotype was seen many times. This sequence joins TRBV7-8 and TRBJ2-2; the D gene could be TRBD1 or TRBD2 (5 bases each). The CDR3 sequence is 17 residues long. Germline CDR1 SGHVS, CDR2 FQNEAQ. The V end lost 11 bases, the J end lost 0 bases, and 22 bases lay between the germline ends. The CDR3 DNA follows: TGTGCCTGGGGACGGCTACTTCTGGGTTCGAACACCGGGGAGCTGTTTTTT. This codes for CAWGRLLLGSNTGELFF. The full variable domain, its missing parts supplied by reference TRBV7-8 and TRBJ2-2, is GAGVSQSPRYKVAKRGQDVALRCDPISGHVSLFWYQQALGQGPEFLTYFQNEAQLDKSGLPSDRFFAERPEGSVSTLKIQRTQQEDSAVYLCAWGRLLLGSNTGELFFGEGSRLTVL.

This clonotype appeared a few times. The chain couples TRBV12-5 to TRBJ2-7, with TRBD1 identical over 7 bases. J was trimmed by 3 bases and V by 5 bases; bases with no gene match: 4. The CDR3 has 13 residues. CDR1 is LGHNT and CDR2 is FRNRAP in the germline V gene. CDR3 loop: CASGRDSLYEQYF. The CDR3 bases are TGTGCTAGTGGTCGGGACAGCCTCTACGAGCAGTACTTC. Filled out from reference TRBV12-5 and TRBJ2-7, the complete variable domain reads DARVTQTPRHKVTEMGQEVTMRCQPILGHNTVFWYRQTMMQGLELLAYFRNRAPLDDSGMPKDRFSAEMPDATLATLKIQPSEPRDSAVYFCASGRDSLYEQYFGPGTRLTVT.

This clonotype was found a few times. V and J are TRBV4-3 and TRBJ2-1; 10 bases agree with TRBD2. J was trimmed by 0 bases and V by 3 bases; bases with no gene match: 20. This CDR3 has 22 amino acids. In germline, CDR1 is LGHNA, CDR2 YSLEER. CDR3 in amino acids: CASSHPEQSSGGPLSSYNEQFF. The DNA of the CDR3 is TGCGCCAGCAGCCATCCCGAACAATCTAGCGGGGGACCACTAAGCTCCTACAATGAGCAGTTCTTC.

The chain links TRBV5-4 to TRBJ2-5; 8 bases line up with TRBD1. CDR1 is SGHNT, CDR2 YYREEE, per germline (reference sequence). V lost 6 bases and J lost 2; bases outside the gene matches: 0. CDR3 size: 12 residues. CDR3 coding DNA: TGTGCCAGCAACAGGGGGCAAGAGACCCAGTACTTC. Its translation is CASNRGQETQYF. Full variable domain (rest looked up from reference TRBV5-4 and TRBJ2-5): ETGVTQSPTHLIKTRGQQVTLRCSSQSGHNTVSWYQQALGQGPQFIFQYYREEENGRGNFPPRFSGLQFPNYSSELNVNALELDDSALYLCASNRGQETQYFGPGTRLLVL.

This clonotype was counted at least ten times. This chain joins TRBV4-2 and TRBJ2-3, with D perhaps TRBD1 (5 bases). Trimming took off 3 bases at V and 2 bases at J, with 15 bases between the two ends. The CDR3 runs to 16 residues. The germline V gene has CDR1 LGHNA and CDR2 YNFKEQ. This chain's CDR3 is CASSQGLSESTDTQYF. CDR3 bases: TGTGCCAGCAGCCAGGGGCTTTCGGAATCCACAGATACGCAGTATTTT.

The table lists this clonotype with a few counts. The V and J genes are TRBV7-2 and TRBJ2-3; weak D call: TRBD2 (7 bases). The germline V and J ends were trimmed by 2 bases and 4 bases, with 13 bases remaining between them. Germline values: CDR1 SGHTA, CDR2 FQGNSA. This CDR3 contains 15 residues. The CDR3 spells CASSLWGGLPDTQYF. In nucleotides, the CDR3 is TGTGCCAGCAGCTTATGGGGGGGCTTGCCAGATACGCAGTATTTT.

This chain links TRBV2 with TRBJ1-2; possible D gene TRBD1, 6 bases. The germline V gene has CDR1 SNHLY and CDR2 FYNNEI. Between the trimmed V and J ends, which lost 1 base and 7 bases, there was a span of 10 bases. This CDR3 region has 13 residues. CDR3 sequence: CASSEGGAFGYTF. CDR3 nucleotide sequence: TGTGCCAGCAGTGAAGGGGGGGCATTTGGCTACACCTTC.

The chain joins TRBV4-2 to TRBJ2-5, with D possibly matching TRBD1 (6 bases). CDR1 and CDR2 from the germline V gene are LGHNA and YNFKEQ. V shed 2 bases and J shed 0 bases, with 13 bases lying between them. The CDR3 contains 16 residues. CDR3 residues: CASSQTGLGDQETQYF. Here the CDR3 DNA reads TGTGCCAGCAGCCAAACAGGGTTGGGGGACCAAGAGACCCAGTACTTC.

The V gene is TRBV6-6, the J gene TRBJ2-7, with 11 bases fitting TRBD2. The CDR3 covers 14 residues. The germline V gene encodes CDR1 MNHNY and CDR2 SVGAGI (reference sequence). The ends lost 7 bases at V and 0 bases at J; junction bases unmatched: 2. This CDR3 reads CASTLAGGSYEQYV. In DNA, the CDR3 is TGTGCCAGCACGCTAGCGGGGGGCTCCTACGAGCAGTACGTC.

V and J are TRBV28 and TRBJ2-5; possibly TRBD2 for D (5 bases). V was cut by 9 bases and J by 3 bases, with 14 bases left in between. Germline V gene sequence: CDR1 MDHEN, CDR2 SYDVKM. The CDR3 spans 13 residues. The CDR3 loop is CARVGVREETQYF. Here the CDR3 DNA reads TGTGCCAGGGTGGGAGTGAGGGAAGAGACCCAGTACTTC.

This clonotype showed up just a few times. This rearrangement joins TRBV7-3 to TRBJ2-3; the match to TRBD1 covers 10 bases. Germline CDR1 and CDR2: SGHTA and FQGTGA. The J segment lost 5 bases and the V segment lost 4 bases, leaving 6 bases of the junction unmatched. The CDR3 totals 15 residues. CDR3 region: CASSSGQGGIDTQYF. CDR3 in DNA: TGTGCCAGCAGCTCAGGACAGGGGGGGATAGATACGCAGTATTTT.

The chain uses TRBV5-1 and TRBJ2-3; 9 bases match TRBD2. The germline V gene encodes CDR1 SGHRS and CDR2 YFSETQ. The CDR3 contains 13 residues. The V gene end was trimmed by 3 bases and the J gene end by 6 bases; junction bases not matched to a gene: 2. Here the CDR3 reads CASSYSGGDTQYF. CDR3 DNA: TGCGCCAGCAGCTATAGCGGGGGCGATACGCAGTATTTT. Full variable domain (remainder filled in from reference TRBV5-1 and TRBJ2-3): KAGVTQTPRYLIKTRGQQVTLSCSPISGHRSVSWYQQTPGQGLQFLFEYFSETQRNKGNFPGRFSGRQFSNSRSEMNVSTLELGDSALYLCASSYSGGDTQYFGPGTRLTVL.

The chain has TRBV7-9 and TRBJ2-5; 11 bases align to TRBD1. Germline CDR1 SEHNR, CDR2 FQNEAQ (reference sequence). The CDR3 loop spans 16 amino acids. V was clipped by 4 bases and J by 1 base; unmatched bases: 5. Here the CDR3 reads CASSSRTGGFQETQYF. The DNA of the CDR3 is TGTGCCAGCAGCTCCAGGACAGGGGGCTTCCAAGAGACCCAGTACTTC. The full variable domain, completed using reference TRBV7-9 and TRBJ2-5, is DTGVSQNPRHKITKRGQNVTFRCDPISEHNRLYWYRQTLGQGPEFLTYFQNEAQLEKSRLLSDRFSAERPKGSFSTLEIQRTEQGDSAMYLCASSSRTGGFQETQYFGPGTRLLVL.